Below, 16 T cell receptor beta chains from the same sample are listed, as sequenced in a study of circulating CD8 cells and anti-PD-1 response in melanoma. Using approximately 15 ng of total RNA, TCR libraries were made with the QIAseq Immune Repertoire TCR panel. TCRdb used MiXCR to reprocess the reads, holding one entry per CDR3 protein. The sample has around 800 distinct CDR3 sequences, roughly 6.8% seen once. From live CD3+CD8+TCRalphabeta+ cells, four PD-1 and/or TIGIT subsets were sorted. This sample comprised CD8+ T cells from PBMCs, obtained at baseline or after one month of anti-PD-1 therapy (not recorded which). The receptors derive from a human donor with melanoma.

This clonotype has a handful of counts. A much larger clone lies a single base off, so this may be a read error. This chain joins TRBV7-2 and TRBJ2-1, with D possibly being TRBD2 (5 bases). There are 15 residues in the CDR3. Germline CDR1 and CDR2: SGHTA and FQGNSA. CDR3 in amino acids: CASSHGGSEGDEQLF. The DNA of the CDR3 is TGTGCCAGCAGCCACGGCGGTTCCGAGGGCGATGAGCAGCTCTTC.

By sample fraction, this clonotype is medium-sized (0.01 to 0.1%). V is TRBV19 and J is TRBJ1-2; 8 nucleotides agree with TRBD1. After removal of 7 bases from V and 2 bases from J, the junction contained 6 bases not matched to a gene. Germline loops: CDR1 LNHDA, CDR2 SQIVND (reference sequence). This CDR3 has 14 residues. This CDR3 reads CASTQGALNYGYTF. DNA of the CDR3: TGTGCCAGTACTCAGGGGGCCTTGAACTATGGCTACACCTTC.

This clonotype qualifies as large (0.1 to 1%). This chain links TRBV7-3 with TRBJ2-5, with 9 positions matching TRBD2. This CDR3 is 15 amino acids long. J gave up 4 bases and V 5 bases, and 8 bases lay outside the gene matches. The germline CDR1 and CDR2 sequences are SGHTA and FQGTGA. This CDR3 reads CASSPSGGKGETQYF. The DNA for the CDR3 is TGTGCCAGCAGCCCCAGCGGGGGGAAAGGAGAGACCCAGTACTTC.

In its sample, this clonotype ranks as medium-sized (0.01 to 0.1%). This chain connects TRBV19 to TRBJ1-5; 7 bases fit TRBD1. Germline V CDR1 and CDR2: LNHDA, SQIVND (reference sequence). The CDR3 covers 15 residues. Trimming at V came to 6 bases and at J to 1 base, leaving 6 bases not matched to a gene. CDR3 bases: TGTGCCAGTAGCAAGGGGACAGCAAGCAATCAGCCCCAGCATTTT. Translating gives CASSKGTASNQPQHF.

V and J are TRBV4-2 and TRBJ2-3, with 8 bases aligning to TRBD2. Trimming at V came to 0 bases and at J to 0 bases, leaving 8 bases not matched to a gene. Germline loops: CDR1 LGHNA, CDR2 YNFKEQ. CDR3 length equals 18 residues. The CDR3 bases are TGTGCCAGCAGCCAAGAGTGGAGACTAGCGCCTAGCACAGATACGCAGTATTTT. Translated: CASSQEWRLAPSTDTQYF.

Comment on this clonotype: The CDR3 carries no conserved terminal phenylalanine or tryptophan, so it likely arises from a read error. The genes are TRBV20-1 and TRBJ2-7, with D uncertain. The CDR3 runs 15 residues. Germline CDR1 DFQATT, CDR2 SNEGSKA (reference sequence). DNA of the CDR3: TGCGGTGCTAGAGATCATGCCAGCCTCTCCTACGAGCAGTACTCC. It yields the protein CGARDHASLSYEQYS.

This clonotype ranks as large. V is TRBV28 and J is TRBJ1-6; perhaps TRBD1 as D (6 bases). From germline, CDR1 is MDHEN and CDR2 SYDVKM. This CDR3 contains 17 residues. The V gene lost 6 bases and the J gene lost 2 bases, with 17 bases spanning the gap. CDR3 sequence reads: CASRAGTTTTYNSPLHF. The DNA for the CDR3 is TGTGCCAGCAGGGCCGGGACAACTACCACCTATAATTCACCCCTCCACTTT.

This clonotype is large (0.1 to 1%). The chain recombines TRBV5-4 with TRBJ2-3; D might be TRBD2 (6 bases). With 2 bases removed from V and 3 bases from J, the gap between germline ends came to 10 bases. Germline V lookup: CDR1 SGHNT, CDR2 YYREEE (reference sequence). CDR3 size: 14 residues. The CDR3 region has the DNA TGTGCCAGCAGCTTCGGGGGAGATACAGATACGCAGTATTTT. This codes for CASSFGGDTDTQYF.

By proportion, this clonotype is large (0.1 to 1%). The chain uses TRBV19 and TRBJ2-6; D gene unclear. The germline CDR1 and CDR2 sequences are LNHDA and SQIVND (reference sequence). V gave up 6 bases and J gave up 3 bases, with 6 bases separating them. This CDR3 contains 13 residues. CDR3 in amino acids: CASSLVGANVLTF. The CDR3 DNA follows: TGTGCCAGTAGCCTCGTTGGGGCCAACGTCCTGACTTTC.

This clonotype ranks as large (0.1 to 1%). This chain uses TRBV28 with TRBJ1-5; D is undetermined. This CDR3 spans 15 amino acids. With 6 bases removed from V and 7 bases from J, the gap between germline ends came to 19 bases. CDR1 MDHEN and CDR2 SYDVKM come from the germline V gene. The CDR3 is CASSLEWQVRQPQHF. The CDR3 DNA reads as TGTGCCAGCAGCCTAGAGTGGCAGGTACGACAGCCCCAGCATTTT.

In its sample, this clonotype is medium-sized. V is TRBV27 and J is TRBJ2-2; D ambiguous. Trimming took 6 bases from V and 7 from J, leaving 9 bases between them. This CDR3 comprises 12 residues. Germline V lookup: CDR1 MNHEY, CDR2 SMNVEV (reference sequence). The CDR3 region is CASRHGNGELFF. CDR3 nucleotide sequence: TGTGCCAGCAGACATGGTAACGGGGAGCTGTTTTTT.

This clonotype is medium-sized in the sample. For the CDR3, the DNA is TGTGCCAGCAGCTTATCCCAGGGCTCGGACGAGCAGTACTTC. This sequence encodes CASSLSQGSDEQYF. This chain uses TRBV7-3 with TRBJ2-7; the D gene is possibly TRBD1 (5 bases). The CDR3 loop spans 14 amino acids. Per germline, CDR1 SGHTA and CDR2 FQGTGA. Trimming stripped 2 bases from V and 5 bases from J, with 13 bases between.

With regard to this clonotype: A junction boundary mismatches the germline segment, possibly from a read error. This chain joins TRBV19 and TRBJ2-3, with 10 bases fitting TRBD1. CDR1 LNHDA and CDR2 SQIVND come from the germline V gene (reference sequence). This CDR3 spans 16 amino acids. CDR3 DNA: TGTGTCAGTAGTCCCCGGACAGGGGGAATCTCAGATACGCAGTATTTT. Residues: CVSSPRTGGISDTQYF.

By share, this clonotype counts as medium-sized. The rearrangement links TRBV7-3 to TRBJ1-3; no firm D call. The CDR3 runs to 12 residues. The ends were cut back, 4 bases at V and 4 bases at J, with 5 bases in the middle. Germline V gene lookup returns CDR1 SGHTA and CDR2 FQGTGA. CDR3 in DNA: TGTGCCAGCAGCTCAGGAGGAAACACCATATATTTT. Its protein product is CASSSGGNTIYF.

This clonotype is medium-sized within its sample. CDR3 residues: CASSQTVGGEFYEQYF. DNA of the CDR3: TGCGCCAGCAGCCAAACGGTAGGCGGGGAGTTCTACGAGCAGTACTTC. The rearrangement joins TRBV4-1 to TRBJ2-7, with a tentative D call TRBD2 (6 bases). V gave up 2 bases and J gave up 3 bases, with 17 bases separating them. The germline gives CDR1 MGHRA, CDR2 YSYEKL. This CDR3 region has 16 residues.

This clonotype is medium-sized within its sample. V is TRBV2 and J is TRBJ1-1, with D unresolved. The germline gives CDR1 SNHLY, CDR2 FYNNEI. The CDR3 consists of 12 residues. V was clipped by 5 bases and J by 0 bases, with 4 bases between them. The CDR3 DNA reads as TGTGCCAGCAGTCGGATGAACACTGAAGCTTTCTTT. It encodes CASSRMNTEAFF. The full variable domain, rest sourced from reference TRBV2 and TRBJ1-1, is EPEVTQTPSHQVTQMGQEVILRCVPISNHLYFYWYRQILGQKVEFLVSFYNNEISEKSEIFDDQFSVERPDGSNFTLKIRSTKLEDSAMYFCASSRMNTEAFFGQGTRLTVV.